This paragraph covers one T cell receptor (beta chain) sequence. Its antigen is still unknown. The data originate from a study of shared clonotypes between healthy human individuals. Overall study results and limits: Researchers sampled only blood; tissue repertoires likely differ. Having only a few donors restricted how much genetic and exposure-history diversity was captured.

The assay ran at deep level. For every subset, genomic DNA was evenly distributed across several immunoSEQ plates. The table came from immunoSEQ multiplex PCR; TCRdb's copy has only in-frame clones and leaves some out. The sample includes millions of clones, about 93% of them seen just once. The CDR3 has 15 residues. Germline lookup yields CDR1 SGDLS and CDR2 YYNGEE. V was pared by 0 bases and J by 2 bases, with 11 bases between. CD45RO-negative, CCR7-selected cells formed the naive CD8 fraction, which excluded terminally differentiated effector memory CD45RA+ cells. The clonotype comes from a man aged 18-30 years in good health. Some clones in this sample may be carry-over from other donors' samples. The chain recombines TRBV9 with TRBJ1-1; the D gene is possibly TRBD1 (5 bases). The sequencing sample was made of naive CD8+ T cells from PBMCs. CDR3 sequence reads: CASSVEGVPNTEAFF. DNA for the CDR3: TGTGCCAGCAGCGTAGAAGGGGTACCTAACACTGAAGCTTTCTTT. Variable domain in full (rest from reference TRBV9 and TRBJ1-1): DSGVTQTPKHLITATGQRVTLRCSPRSGDLSVYWYQQSLDQGLQFLIQYYNGEERAKGNILERFSAQQFPDLHSELNLSSLELGDSALYFCASSVEGVPNTEAFFGQGTRLTVV.